Presented here are 25 T cell receptor beta chains from one specimen sequenced in a study of read filtering for tumor transcriptome and immune sequencing. From roughly 0.4 ug of RNA, a library with molecular barcoded alpha/delta and beta/gamma adaptors was made. TCRdb independently ran MiXCR on the reads; one entry per CDR3 protein. Here the sample spans some 24,000 distinct CDR3 sequences, 20% to 25% being singletons. Sequencing was performed on a population of CD138-negative cells sorted from bone marrow. The receptor source for this set is a donor over 35 with multiple myeloma.

A single count supports this clonotype. This may stem from a read error, because a much larger clone lies one nucleotide away. The CDR3 loop is CASSRTGIVSPQYF. The CDR3 region has the DNA TGTGCCAGCAGCAGGACAGGGATAGTCTCGCCCCAGTATTTT. The chain is built from TRBV6-5 and TRBJ1-5; TRBD1 matches at 8 bases. The J call may be wrong; the DNA end is better matched by TRBJ2-3. The CDR3 consists of 14 residues. CDR1 is MNHEY and CDR2 is SVGAGI in the germline V gene.

Worth noting for this clonotype: This may be a read error, as it is one base from a much larger clone. The chain uses TRBV4-2 and TRBJ2-2; the D is unclear. There are 14 residues in the CDR3. Trimming removed 0 bases from V and 6 bases from J, with 8 bases in between. CDR1 and CDR2 (germline): LGHNA, YNFKEQ. The CDR3 region is CASSQEPGPGELFF. For the CDR3, the DNA is TGTGCCAGCAGCCAAGAGCCTGGCCCCGGGGAGCTGTTTTTT.

Comment on this clonotype: Possible read error: a much larger clone is one base away. J is TRBJ2-2 and V is TRBV28; D is unresolved. Trimming took off 2 bases at V and 5 bases at J, with 3 bases between the two ends. The germline gives CDR1 MDHEN, CDR2 SYDVKM. The CDR3 runs 12 residues. The CDR3 nucleotides are TGTGCCAGCAGTTTAAAGACCGGGGAGCTGTTTTTT. Amino acid sequence: CASSLKTGELFF.

This clonotype was picked up many times. The chain carries TRBV4-2 and TRBJ1-2, with TRBD1 as a possible D gene (6 bases). The ends were cut back, 0 bases at V and 3 bases at J, with 11 bases in the middle. The CDR3 spans 15 residues. Germline CDR1 reads LGHNA; CDR2 reads YNFKEQ. The CDR3 DNA follows: TGTGCCAGCAGCCAAGATAAGGACAGATACTATGGCTACACCTTC. Amino acid sequence: CASSQDKDRYYGYTF.

This clonotype was seen repeatedly, ten times or more. J is TRBJ2-7 and V is TRBV27, with a weak D call TRBD1 (5 bases). Trimming removed 6 bases at V and 6 bases at J, with 12 bases between. Germline-derived CDR1 and CDR2 are MNHEY and SMNVEV (reference sequence). The CDR3 is made up of 12 amino acids. CDR3 region: CASRTQGGEQYF. As DNA, the CDR3 is TGTGCCAGCAGGACCCAGGGTGGCGAGCAGTACTTC.

This clonotype turned up a few times. This chain joins TRBV20-1 and TRBJ2-3; TRBD2 might be the D (6 bases). Germline CDR1 is DFQATT and CDR2 is SNEGSKA (reference sequence). The CDR3 extends over 13 amino acids. V was cut by 7 bases and J by 8 bases, with 19 bases left in between. The CDR3 region has the DNA TGCAGTGGCGAGACTTCCCGGGGGATTACGCAGTATTTT. This gives the protein CSGETSRGITQYF.

This clonotype came up many times. The CDR3 bases are TGTGCCAGCAGCTTAGGACAGGGCAGCACAGATACGCAGTATTTT. Protein sequence: CASSLGQGSTDTQYF. The chain has TRBV7-9 and TRBJ2-3, with 7 bases matching TRBD1. This CDR3 region has 15 residues. The germline CDR1 and CDR2 sequences are SEHNR and FQNEAQ (reference sequence). Trimming removed 1 base from V and 0 bases from J; junction bases left unmatched: 1.

The rearrangement uses TRBV2 and TRBJ2-1; TRBD2 aligns across 7 bases. Germline CDR1 and CDR2: SNHLY and FYNNEI. The length of the CDR3 is 14 residues. J was trimmed by 6 bases and V by 3 bases; bases with no gene match: 5. CDR3 in amino acids: CASSDQRGFNEQFF. The CDR3 DNA follows: TGTGCCAGCAGTGACCAGCGGGGCTTCAATGAGCAGTTCTTC.

The chain recombines TRBV18 with TRBJ1-1; a weak D match, TRBD1 (6 bases). This CDR3 region has 16 residues. Germline CDR1 is KGHSH and CDR2 is LQKENI. V was cut by 6 bases and J by 1 base, with 18 bases left in between. CDR3 nucleotides: TGTGCCAGCTCCCCTCGCGGAGGGGGGCAGAACACTGAAGCTTTCTTT. Translated, it gives CASSPRGGGQNTEAFF.

On this clonotype itself: A much larger clone sits a single nucleotide away, making a read error possible. V is TRBV7-8 and J is TRBJ2-2, with D uncertain. Trimming left V 5 bases short and J 2 bases short, with 6 bases between. This CDR3 is built from 13 residues. Germline assignment: CDR1 SGHVS and CDR2 FQNEAQ. CDR3 region: CASSAQNTGELFF. The DNA of the CDR3 is TGTGCCAGCAGCGCACAAAACACCGGGGAGCTGTTTTTT.

Ten or more counts support this clonotype. The chain carries TRBV4-2 and TRBJ1-4; D gene uncertain. V lost 2 bases to trimming and J lost 8 bases, with 12 bases between them. The germline CDR1 and CDR2 sequences are LGHNA and YNFKEQ. There are 14 residues in the CDR3. CDR3 amino acids: CASSQQLVNEKLFF. The CDR3 DNA is TGTGCCAGCAGCCAACAGTTAGTGAACGAAAAACTGTTTTTT.

Ten or more counts support this clonotype. This sequence joins TRBV5-1 and TRBJ2-2; 8 bases line up with TRBD2. Losses at the gene ends were 0 bases for V and 3 bases for J; bases not matched to a gene: 1. The CDR3 loop spans 15 amino acids. Germline V CDR1 and CDR2: SGHRS, YFSETQ. In DNA form, the CDR3 reads TGCGCCAGCAGCTTGGCTAGCGGGCACACCGGGGAGCTGTTTTTT. It encodes CASSLASGHTGELFF.

This clonotype was seen at least ten times. The DNA of the CDR3 is TGTGCCAGCAAACGAAGTATAAGGGATGGGGAGACCCAGTACTTC. Protein product: CASKRSIRDGETQYF. The V call is TRBV28, the J call TRBJ2-5; D is unclear. The CDR3 consists of 15 residues. V was cut by 7 bases and J by 5 bases, with 20 bases left in between. From germline, CDR1 is MDHEN and CDR2 SYDVKM.

At least ten counts were recorded for this clonotype. The genes are TRBV20-1 and TRBJ2-2; either TRBD1 or TRBD2 may fit D (5 bases each). Germline V gives CDR1 DFQATT, CDR2 SNEGSKA (reference sequence). Between the trimmed V and J ends, which lost 2 bases and 3 bases, there was a span of 10 bases. The CDR3 is 14 amino acids. The CDR3 loop is CSARLGEYTGELFF. Written as DNA, the CDR3 is TGCAGTGCTAGATTGGGGGAGTACACCGGGGAGCTGTTTTTT.

With respect to this clonotype: One base away lies a much larger clone, so this may be a sequencing read error. This chain links TRBV28 with TRBJ1-5; D is ambiguous. CDR3 size: 12 residues. The germline V gene encodes CDR1 MDHEN and CDR2 SYDVKM. As DNA, the CDR3 is TGTGCCAGCAGTTCTGTTCGTTTGACCCAGCGTTTT. This codes for CASSSVRLTQRF.

This clonotype was seen many times. The chain couples TRBV5-6 to TRBJ2-7; D may match TRBD1 or TRBD2 (5 bases each). The CDR3 has 13 residues. V was shortened by 3 bases and J by 2 bases, with 9 bases between the two germline ends. Germline loops: CDR1 SGHDT, CDR2 YYEEEE. The CDR3 protein is CASSYGGTYEQYF. The CDR3 nucleotides are TGTGCCAGCAGCTATGGGGGAACCTACGAGCAGTACTTC.

This clonotype was counted many times. CDR3 coding DNA: TGTGCCAGCAGACCGACAACCCCGAACACTGAAGCTTTCTTT. Its translation: CASRPTTPNTEAFF. This chain links TRBV12-3 or TRBV12-4 with TRBJ1-1; the D is unclear. This CDR3 is built from 14 residues. V dropped 6 bases and J dropped 1 base, with 12 bases sitting between them.

As concerns this clonotype: Being one base from a much bigger clone, this may be a read error. The chain links TRBV5-1 to TRBJ2-1; the match to TRBD1 covers 7 bases. CDR3 length equals 13 residues. CDR1 and CDR2 from the germline V gene are SGHRS and YFSETQ. For the CDR3, the DNA is TGCGCCAGCAGCAGAGGGGGCAAGGATGAGCTGTTCTTC. Amino acids: CASSRGGKDELFF.

Details on this clonotype: This sequence may be a read error, since a much larger clone differs from it by one base. This chain links TRBV3-1 with TRBJ1-4, with D hard to call. The V end lost 5 bases, the J end lost 5 bases, and 9 bases lay between the germline ends. Germline V gene data show CDR1 as LGHDT and CDR2 as YNNKEL (reference sequence). The CDR3 is 13 residues long. The CDR3 region is CASSYLRNEKLFF. As DNA, the CDR3 is TGTGCCAGCAGCTATCTTCGCAATGAAAAACTGTTTTTT.

This clonotype is classed as medium-sized. The rearrangement uses TRBV20-1 and TRBJ2-1; tentative D call: TRBD2 (5 bases). Trimming stripped 7 bases from V and 6 bases from J, with 16 bases between. From germline, CDR1 is DFQATT and CDR2 SNEGSKA (reference sequence). This CDR3 is built from 13 residues. The CDR3 is CSVGGLQGNEQFF. In DNA, the CDR3 is TGCAGTGTAGGCGGGCTCCAAGGCAATGAGCAGTTCTTC.

Many counts were recorded for this clonotype. The chain links TRBV5-6 to TRBJ2-5, with D maybe TRBD2 (7 bases). Germline lookup yields CDR1 SGHDT and CDR2 YYEEEE. The CDR3 length is 15 residues. The ends were cut back, 1 base at V and 4 bases at J, with 14 bases in the middle. The CDR3 sequence is CASSLRQGRGETQYF. CDR3 DNA: TGTGCCAGCAGCTTGAGGCAGGGGAGGGGAGAGACCCAGTACTTC.

This clonotype came up many times. The rearrangement links TRBV2 to TRBJ2-3; D possibly corresponds to TRBD1 (5 bases). The germline V and J ends were trimmed by 7 bases and 9 bases, with 14 bases remaining between them. Germline V gene lookup returns CDR1 SNHLY and CDR2 FYNNEI. The CDR3 spans 12 residues. The CDR3 coding sequence is TGTGCCAGCACCGGTGCAGGGCTGACGCAGTATTTT. This translates into CASTGAGLTQYF.

This clonotype is deemed medium-sized. This chain joins TRBV4-2 and TRBJ2-1; 8 nucleotides agree with TRBD2. CDR1 is LGHNA, CDR2 YNFKEQ, per germline. The CDR3 spans 15 residues. The ends lost 1 base at V and 4 bases at J; junction bases unmatched: 3. The CDR3 loop is CASSQVASGYNEQFF. In DNA, the CDR3 is TGTGCCAGCAGCCAAGTAGCTAGCGGGTACAATGAGCAGTTCTTC.

This clonotype was seen ten or more times. V is TRBV28 and J is TRBJ2-1; D remains unclear. The CDR3 runs 14 residues. V was clipped by 7 bases and J by 0 bases, with 10 bases between them. From germline, CDR1 is MDHEN and CDR2 SYDVKM. CDR3 coding DNA: TGTGCCAGCATTGGGCAGCCCTCCTACAATGAGCAGTTCTTC. Translated, it gives CASIGQPSYNEQFF.

On this clonotype itself: The germline gene is not matched at one end of the junction; a read error may be the cause. CDR3 region: CGAGLWSSPTDTQYF. CDR3 coding DNA: TGCGGTGCCGGCCTATGGTCCTCACCCACAGATACGCAGTATTTT. The chain couples TRBV20-1 to TRBJ2-3; D remains unclear. Per the germline V gene, CDR1 is DFQATT and CDR2 is SNEGSKA (reference sequence). The CDR3 is 15 residues long.